These 27 T cell receptor beta chains share one sample of origin, sequenced in a study of T cell repertoires in cytomegalovirus infection. Antigen specificity for these receptors is unknown. One entry per CDR3 protein results from TCRdb running MiXCR on the reads. The sample shows around 900,000 distinct CDR3 sequences, roughly 30% of them seen only once. Sequencing was performed on cultured CD8+ T cells from PBMCs, taken from culture after CMV antigen stimulation. The receptors derive from a human donor in good health (CMV status not recorded). Some clones in this sample may be carry-over from other donors' samples.

This clonotype turned up a few times. V usage is TRBV7-9 and J usage is TRBJ2-7; 8 bases agree with TRBD1. The CDR3 has 12 residues. Germline assignment: CDR1 SEHNR and CDR2 FQNEAQ (reference sequence). V trimming: 5 bases; J trimming: 7 bases; junction bases outside the gene matches: 4. The CDR3 loop is CASSQTGEEQYV. The CDR3 coding sequence is TGTGCCAGCAGCCAGACAGGGGAGGAGCAGTACGTC.

The sample holds a few counts of this clonotype. The chain links TRBV11-2 to TRBJ2-7, with D perhaps TRBD2 (5 bases). The CDR3 totals 20 residues. Germline loops: CDR1 SGHAT, CDR2 FQNNGV. V dropped 0 bases and J dropped 1 base, with 25 bases sitting between them. CDR3: CASSLDIVTPGGYESYEQYV. CDR3 nucleotides: TGTGCCAGCAGCTTAGATATAGTTACTCCTGGAGGTTACGAATCCTACGAGCAGTACGTC.

In this sample, this clonotype turned up many times. V and J are TRBV7-8 and TRBJ1-1, with TRBD1 identical over 10 bases. Germline loops: CDR1 SGHVS, CDR2 FQNEAQ. With 5 bases clipped from V and 10 bases from J, the junction kept 10 bases outside the gene matches. The CDR3 loop spans 14 amino acids. The CDR3 DNA reads as TGTGCCAGCAGCCTATGGACAGGGGGACATGGAGCTTTCTTT. Amino acid sequence: CASSLWTGGHGAFF.

This chain uses TRBV20-1 with TRBJ1-1, with a weak D call TRBD1 (6 bases). Germline values: CDR1 DFQATT, CDR2 SNEGSKA (reference sequence). The CDR3 runs to 14 residues. V lost 2 bases to trimming and J lost 0 bases, with 10 bases between them. The CDR3 loop is CSARLRGMNTEAFF. CDR3 in DNA: TGCAGTGCTAGACTCAGGGGAATGAACACTGAAGCTTTCTTT.

This rearrangement joins TRBV19 to TRBJ2-1; the match to TRBD1 covers 12 bases. The CDR3 sequence is 17 residues long. Trimming took 1 base from V and 3 from J; bases not matched to a gene: 4. Germline CDR1 is LNHDA and CDR2 is SQIVND (reference sequence). The CDR3 nucleotides read TGTGCCAGTAGTATAGGGGGACAGGGGGCGTTCTACAATGAGCAGTTCTTC. Its translation: CASSIGGQGAFYNEQFF.

V gene TRBV7-4 combines with J gene TRBJ2-1; no reliable D call. With 5 bases removed from V and 8 bases from J, the gap between germline ends came to 10 bases. This CDR3 has 12 amino acids. CDR1 is SGHVT, CDR2 SQSDAQ, per germline. The CDR3: CASSLPRDEQFF. CDR3 sequence (DNA): TGTGCCAGCAGCCTACCCCGGGATGAGCAGTTCTTC.

The chain joins TRBV4-1 to TRBJ2-7; perhaps TRBD1 as D (6 bases). With 2 bases removed from V and 5 bases from J, the gap between germline ends came to 13 bases. Germline V gene data show CDR1 as MGHRA and CDR2 as YSYEKL. The CDR3 is made up of 14 amino acids. The CDR3 coding sequence is TGCGCCAGCAGCCAAATTGGACAGCTCCACGAGCAGTACTTC. It codes for CASSQIGQLHEQYF.

This clonotype has at least ten counts. The V gene is TRBV12-3 or TRBV12-4, the J gene TRBJ2-7; tentatively, D is TRBD1 (6 bases). The ends were cut back, 8 bases at V and 3 bases at J, with 11 bases in the middle. This CDR3 has 12 residues. CDR3 in amino acids: CASSPTGYEQYV. For the CDR3, the DNA is TGTGCCAGCTCACCGACAGGCTACGAGCAGTACGTC.

In this sample, this clonotype turned up many times. This chain joins TRBV7-9 and TRBJ1-5; maybe TRBD1 (5 bases). The V end lost 5 bases, the J end lost 11 bases, and 19 bases lay between the germline ends. This CDR3 is built from 14 residues. Germline CDR1 reads SEHNR; CDR2 reads FQNEAQ (reference sequence). CDR3 residues: CASSPGDSLRAQHF. The CDR3 nucleotides are TGTGCCAGCAGCCCTGGGGACTCTCTAAGGGCCCAGCATTTT. Combining the CDR3 with reference TRBV7-9 and TRBJ1-5 gives the whole variable domain DTGVSQNPRHKITKRGQNVTFRCDPISEHNRLYWYRQTLGQGPEFLTYFQNEAQLEKSRLLSDRFSAERPKGSFSTLEIQRTEQGDSAMYLCASSPGDSLRAQHFGDGTRLSIL.

V and J are TRBV5-1 and TRBJ2-2; D gene uncertain. V gave up 4 bases and J gave up 6 bases, with 10 bases separating them. Germline-derived CDR1 and CDR2 are SGHRS and YFSETQ. This CDR3 has 13 amino acids. The CDR3 is CASSTTGSGELFF. The CDR3 DNA reads TGCGCCAGCAGCACCACCGGGTCCGGGGAGCTGTTTTTT.

CDR3 DNA: TGTGCCAGCAGCCACGGACAGGGTGCGTTGGAGACCCAGTACTTC. Protein sequence: CASSHGQGALETQYF. This chain links TRBV5-8 with TRBJ2-5; 8 bases are a match to TRBD1. V gave up 4 bases and J gave up 5 bases; unmatched junction bases: 10. Germline V gene data show CDR1 as SGHTS and CDR2 as YDEGEE. The CDR3 has 15 residues.

This clonotype has more than one count but fewer than ten. V usage is TRBV7-9 and J usage is TRBJ2-3, with a possible D match to TRBD2 (6 bases). This CDR3 spans 16 amino acids. The germline gives CDR1 SEHNR, CDR2 FQNEAQ (reference sequence). The ends were cut back, 1 base at V and 2 bases at J, with 13 bases in the middle. The CDR3 loop is CASSLDGGDNTDTQYF. As DNA, the CDR3 is TGTGCCAGCAGCTTAGACGGGGGAGATAACACAGATACGCAGTATTTT.

This clonotype was seen more than once but under ten times. V and J are TRBV12-3 or TRBV12-4 and TRBJ2-3; 7 bases match TRBD1. The CDR3 is 14 residues long. V lost 6 bases and J lost 2; bases outside the gene matches: 5. This chain's CDR3 is CASRETGNTDTQYF. In DNA form, the CDR3 reads TGTGCCAGCAGGGAGACAGGGAACACAGATACGCAGTATTTT.

This clonotype has more than one count but fewer than ten. The V and J genes are TRBV10-3 and TRBJ1-2, with a possible D match to TRBD1 (5 bases). The CDR3 runs 14 residues. Germline V gene lookup returns CDR1 ENHRY and CDR2 SYGVKD. The ends were cut back, 4 bases at V and 8 bases at J, with 17 bases in the middle. CDR3 loop: CAISAGDETRGYTF. CDR3 in DNA: TGTGCCATCAGTGCGGGGGATGAAACCAGAGGCTACACCTTC.

The V call is TRBV7-6, the J call TRBJ2-1; no reliable D call. The germline V gene has CDR1 SGHVS and CDR2 FNYEAQ. The CDR3 length is 13 residues. V was trimmed by 10 bases and J by 4 bases, leaving 14 bases between them. The CDR3 nucleotides are TGTGCCAACCGCTTGCAGCCTTACAATGAGCAGTTCTTC. Amino acids: CANRLQPYNEQFF.

The rearrangement links TRBV27 to TRBJ2-2; TRBD1 matches at 8 bases. The CDR3 contains 17 residues. After removal of 6 bases from V and 4 bases from J, the junction contained 13 bases not matched to a gene. Germline CDR1 and CDR2: MNHEY and SMNVEV (reference sequence). CDR3 in amino acids: CASSPRRTGRLTGELFF. DNA for the CDR3: TGTGCCAGCAGCCCACGACGGACAGGGCGTCTCACCGGGGAGCTGTTTTTT.

On this clonotype: A clone one base away is much larger, so this may be a read error. The chain couples TRBV7-6 to TRBJ2-5; D may be TRBD1 or TRBD2 (6 bases each). Germline CDR1 SGHVS, CDR2 FNYEAQ. The CDR3 has 17 residues. The DNA of the CDR3 is TGTACCAGCAGCCCTGGGGGCGGGCGGGGCCTGGGAGAGACCCAGTACTTC. Translation: CTSSPGGGRGLGETQYF.

This clonotype has a handful of counts. The V and J genes are TRBV19 and TRBJ2-7, with 8 bases fitting TRBD1. V was pared by 5 bases and J by 6 bases, with 6 bases of the junction left unmatched. CDR3 length: 13 amino acids. Germline assignment: CDR1 LNHDA and CDR2 SQIVND (reference sequence). This chain's CDR3 is CASSVGQGFEQYF. The CDR3 DNA reads TGTGCCAGTAGTGTCGGACAGGGTTTCGAGCAGTACTTC.

This clonotype came up a few times. The chain recombines TRBV29-1 with TRBJ1-5; maybe TRBD1 (6 bases). There are 14 residues in the CDR3. The V gene's germline CDR1 is SQVTM and CDR2 ANQGSEA. V lost 6 bases and J lost 6, with 18 bases in between. The DNA for the CDR3 is TGCAGCGTCACCCTATCGGGAGGGGGTCAGCCCCAGCATTTT. It specifies CSVTLSGGGQPQHF.

The chain employs TRBV12-3 or TRBV12-4 and TRBJ2-5; 13 nucleotides agree with TRBD2. The CDR3 is made up of 16 amino acids. Trimming removed 1 base from V and 4 bases from J; junction bases left unmatched: 3. The CDR3 here is CASSLGLAGGTETQYF. The CDR3 nucleotides read TGTGCCAGCAGTTTAGGACTAGCGGGGGGCACAGAGACCCAGTACTTC.

The V call is TRBV25-1, the J call TRBJ1-2; 12 positions agree with TRBD1. The length of the CDR3 is 15 residues. The germline gives CDR1 MGHDK, CDR2 SYGVNS. The V gene end was trimmed by 7 bases and the J gene end by 4 bases; junction bases not matched to a gene: 7. DNA for the CDR3: TGTGCCAGCACCCAGGGACAGGGGGCCGGCTATGGCTACACCTTC. The encoded protein is CASTQGQGAGYGYTF.

This clonotype was seen more than once but under ten times. The chain is built from TRBV6-5 and TRBJ2-3, with D tentatively TRBD2 (6 bases). Germline V gene lookup returns CDR1 MNHEY and CDR2 SVGAGI. The CDR3 consists of 14 residues. Trimming pared 1 base from V and 8 bases from J, leaving 13 bases between. CDR3 bases: TGTGCCAGCAGTTACTTCTCGGGGGAGAGTACGCAGTATTTT. Its translation is CASSYFSGESTQYF.

This clonotype was observed at least ten times. The CDR3 region is CASSPLGGVSYNEQFF. CDR3 nucleotide sequence: TGTGCCAGCAGCCCCTTGGGGGGGGTCTCCTACAATGAGCAGTTCTTC. The J gene is TRBJ2-1, the V gene TRBV7-6; 7 bases line up with TRBD2. The CDR3 runs 16 residues. The V segment lost 5 bases and the J segment 0 bases; nucleotides outside the gene matches: 7. CDR1 SGHVS and CDR2 FNYEAQ come from the germline V gene. Using reference TRBV7-6 and TRBJ2-1 for the parts outside the CDR3, the full variable domain is GAGVSQSPRYKVTKRGQDVALRCDPISGHVSLYWYRQALGQGPEFLTYFNYEAQQDKSGLPNDRFSAERPEGSISTLTIQRTEQRDSAMYRCASSPLGGVSYNEQFFGPGTRLTVL.

This rearrangement joins TRBV7-6 to TRBJ2-1; D remains ambiguous. Deletions cut 2 bases from V and 8 bases from J, with 16 bases between. The CDR3 covers 15 residues. Germline V lookup: CDR1 SGHVS, CDR2 FNYEAQ. The chain's CDR3 is CASSLLGRSRDEQFF. The CDR3 DNA follows: TGTGCCAGCAGCTTACTGGGCAGGAGTAGGGATGAGCAGTTCTTC.

To note about this clonotype: A single base separates this from a much larger clone, so it may be a read error. The V and J genes are TRBV6-5 and TRBJ2-1; 8 bases line up with TRBD2. The CDR3 consists of 16 residues. V gave up 2 bases and J gave up 4 bases; unmatched junction bases: 7. The germline V gene has CDR1 MNHEY and CDR2 SVGAGI. CDR3 bases: TGTGCCAGCAGTTACACGGGACTAGAAGAGTACAATGAGCAGTTCTTC. Its protein product is CASSYTGLEEYNEQFF.

This clonotype was seen repeatedly, ten times or more. The chain recombines TRBV7-2 with TRBJ1-1; a possible D gene is TRBD1 (6 bases). There are 17 residues in the CDR3. Deletions cut 2 bases from V and 1 base from J, with 17 bases between. CDR1 SGHTA and CDR2 FQGNSA come from the germline V gene. CDR3 sequence: CASSLPVARGQNTEAFF. In DNA form, the CDR3 reads TGTGCCAGCAGCTTACCAGTAGCCAGGGGACAGAACACTGAAGCTTTCTTT.

The gene calls are TRBV19 and TRBJ1-2; no firm D call. CDR1 and CDR2 (germline): LNHDA, SQIVND (reference sequence). The V end lost 0 bases, the J end lost 6 bases, and 17 bases lay between the germline ends. This CDR3 has 16 residues. The CDR3 spells CASSIDPVSPRDGYTF. The CDR3 DNA reads as TGTGCCAGTAGTATAGACCCGGTCTCACCGAGGGATGGCTACACCTTC.